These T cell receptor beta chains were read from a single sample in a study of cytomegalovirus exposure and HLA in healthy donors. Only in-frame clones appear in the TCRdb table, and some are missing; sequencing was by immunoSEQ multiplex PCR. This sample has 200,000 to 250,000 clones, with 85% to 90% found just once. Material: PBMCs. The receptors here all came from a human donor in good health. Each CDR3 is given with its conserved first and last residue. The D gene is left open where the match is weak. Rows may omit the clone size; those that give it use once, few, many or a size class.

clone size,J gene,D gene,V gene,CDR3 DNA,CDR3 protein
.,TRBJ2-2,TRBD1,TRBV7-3,TGTGCCAGCAGCTCAGGGGGCTCGAACGCCGGGGAGCTGTTTTTT,CASSSGGSNAGELFF
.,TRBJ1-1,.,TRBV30,TGTGCCTGGAGTACAGGAGAAGGGAGGACCGCAGAAGCTTTCTTT,CAWSTGEGRTAEAFF
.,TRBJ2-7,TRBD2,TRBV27,TGTGCCAGCAGTACCTACCTCCTCGGCAGCGGGATGCCCTACGAGCAGTACTTC,CASSTYLLGSGMPYEQYF
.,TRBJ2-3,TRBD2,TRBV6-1,TGTGCCAGCAGTGAACAGCCGGGACTAGCCAGGGATACGCAGTATTTT,CASSEQPGLARDTQYF
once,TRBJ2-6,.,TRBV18,TGTGCCAGCTCACCGCGGGGCGCTGGGGCCAACGTCCTGACTTTC,CASSPRGAGANVLTF
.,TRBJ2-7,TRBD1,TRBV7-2,TGTGCCAGCAGCTCTCGACAGGGGGCTGACTACGAGCAGTACTTC,CASSSRQGADYEQYF
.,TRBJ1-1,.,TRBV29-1,TGCAGCGTCTACCTTCCGAACGGGAACGAAGCTTTCTTT,CSVYLPNGNEAFF
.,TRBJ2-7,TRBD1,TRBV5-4,TGTGCCAGCAGCAAATCCGGGACAGGGACCTACGAGCAGTACTTC,CASSKSGTGTYEQYF
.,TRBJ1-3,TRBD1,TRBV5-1,TGCGCCAGCAGCTTAGGGACAGGATCGTTCACCATATATTTT,CASSLGTGSFTIYF
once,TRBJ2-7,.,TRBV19,TGTGCCAGTAGTATCCTTGGGTCCAGGGGCGGCGAGCAGTACTTC,CASSILGSRGGEQYF
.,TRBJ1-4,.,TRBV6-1,TGTGCCAGCAGTGTAACTTGGACAGCCAGTAATGAAAAACTGTTTTTT,CASSVTWTASNEKLFF
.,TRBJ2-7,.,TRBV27,TGTGCCAGCCTACGAGACTACAGGGTGGGCAACGAGCAGTACTTC,CASLRDYRVGNEQYF
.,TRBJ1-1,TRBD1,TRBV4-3,TGCGCCAGCAGCCAACAAAGTACAGGGGTGAACACTGAAGCTTTCTTT,CASSQQSTGVNTEAFF